This T cell receptor (beta chain) derives from a study of siplizumab effects on memory and regulatory T cells. The overall study: Paired setups tested mixed lymphocyte reactions with around 0.97 ug/mL siplizumab or no drug. The study's findings and limits: The study found naive T cells seemingly more diverse than memory cells and seemingly major alloresponse contributors. Most alloreactive clones went unmapped to unstimulated subsets; only a minor fraction mapped. With siplizumab, Treg-derived clones averaged roughly 62% of mappable alloreactive CD4+ clones, versus approximately 29% in controls.

Assay: immunoSEQ multiplex PCR; the TCRdb copy retains only in-frame clones and omits some. The sample gives over 10,000 clones, 30% to 50% of which show up once; over 9.5% is in the top ten. As regards this clone: The target antigen is unknown.

The germline gives CDR1 ENHRY, CDR2 SYGVKD. The CDR3 is made up of 13 amino acids. The V and J ends lost 6 bases and 11 bases respectively, with 19 bases between them. Cells of the mixed lymphocyte reaction were cocultured at 37 degrees C for 6 to 7 days. The sequencing input was CFSE-low (dividing) CD8+ T cells sorted from an allogeneic mixed lymphocyte reaction. This chain joins TRBV10-3 and TRBJ1-1; TRBD1 is a possible D gene (5 bases). This sequence originates from a human donor in good health; the cells came from an allogeneic mixed lymphocyte reaction. DNA of the CDR3: TGTGCCATCAGAGACCCCCCGCGGGGCGATGCTTTCTTT. Amino acid sequence: CAIRDPPRGDAFF.